This entry concerns a single TCR beta chain. What it binds is unknown. The V gene end was trimmed by 0 bases and the J gene end by 1 base; junction bases not matched to a gene: 9. Germline V CDR1 and CDR2: SGHVS, FQNEAQ. The CDR3 has 17 residues. TCR beta VDJ and CDR3 profiling used genomic DNA as template. TCRdb called the reads again in MiXCR, with one record for every CDR3 protein. The data hold about 62,000 distinct CDR3 sequences, with around 50% observed a single time. This sample stems from a study of CD8+CD57+ T cells in acquired aplastic anemia. Across the whole study: Isolated CD4+ and CD8+ cells, once sorted, yielded DNA averaging roughly 3 ug. Study results and caveats: Between patients and controls, around 30 CD8+ CDR3 sequences were found in common. In CD8+ cells, Simpson's diversity showed no significant difference between patients and controls.

The chain links TRBV7-8 to TRBJ2-7; 7 bases agree with TRBD2. The clonotype originates from a human donor in good health, serving as a control. The sample was sorted CD4+, CD8+, or CD8+CD57+ T cells (not recorded which) from PBMCs. The CDR3: CASSLARGAGASYEQYF. The DNA for the CDR3 is TGTGCCAGCAGCTTAGCCCGTGGTGCGGGAGCATCCTACGAGCAGTACTTC.